This T cell receptor beta chain emerged from a study of blood T cells in healthy people across ages. At the level of the study: The capture of about one barcoded beta molecule per two T cells was achieved by template switching.

A J-beta primer mix and a sample-barcoded 5' primer were used in a second PCR of roughly 6 to 11 cycles. TCRdb called the 5' RACE reads again in MiXCR, with one record for every CDR3 protein. The repertoire includes about 1.6 million distinct CDR3 sequences, roughly a third of them detected once, and 11% sits in the top ten. Russia was home to the donors, healthy Caucasian individuals aged about 6 to 90. At least 7 million PBMCs were isolated per sample. V dropped 5 bases and J dropped 5 bases, with 13 bases sitting between them. There are 13 residues in the CDR3. Germline V gene data show CDR1 as MNHNS and CDR2 as SASEGT. This clonotype was detected only a few times.

The TCR sequence derives from a woman aged 25 to 39 in good health. Material: blood. The V and J genes are TRBV6-1 and TRBJ2-7; perhaps TRBD2 as D (6 bases). The CDR3 spells CASSKGTLDEQYF. The CDR3 bases are TGTGCCAGCAGTAAAGGGACTCTAGACGAGCAGTACTTC.